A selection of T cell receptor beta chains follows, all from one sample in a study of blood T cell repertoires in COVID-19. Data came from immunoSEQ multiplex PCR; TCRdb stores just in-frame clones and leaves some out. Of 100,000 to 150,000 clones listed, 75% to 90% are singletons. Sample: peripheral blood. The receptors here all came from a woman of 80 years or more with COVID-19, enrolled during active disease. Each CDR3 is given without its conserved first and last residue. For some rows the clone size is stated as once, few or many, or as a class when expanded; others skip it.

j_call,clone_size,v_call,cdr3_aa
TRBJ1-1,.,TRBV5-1,ASSLGQAGEAF
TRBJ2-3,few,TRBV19,ASSMGSVAGGGDTQY
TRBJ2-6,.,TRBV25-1,ASSFSGANVLT
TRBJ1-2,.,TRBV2,ASSAVNYGYT
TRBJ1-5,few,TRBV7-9,ASSGEFNQPQH
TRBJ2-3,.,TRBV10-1,ASSEGLAGGGDTQY
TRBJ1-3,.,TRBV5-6,ASSSYRFSSGNTIY
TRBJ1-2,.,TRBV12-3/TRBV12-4,ASSPSGPYGYT
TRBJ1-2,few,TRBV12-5,ASGLVPGQGIGGYT
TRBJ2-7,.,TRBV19,ASSQRTSGRSWAYEQY
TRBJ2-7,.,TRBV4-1,ASSQHADRPPYEQY
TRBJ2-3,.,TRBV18,ASSPLKSGRALDTQY
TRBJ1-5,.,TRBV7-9,ASSFSGQGVQPQH
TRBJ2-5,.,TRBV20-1,SASRGIQETQY
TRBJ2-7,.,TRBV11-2,ASSLDSGSPSYEQY
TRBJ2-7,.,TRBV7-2,ASSPGTSAWIGYEQY
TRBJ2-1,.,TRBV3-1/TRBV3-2,ASSLSGDNEQF
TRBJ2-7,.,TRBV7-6,ASSLSPGGRYEQY
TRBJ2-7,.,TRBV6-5,ASSPSTGRYEQY
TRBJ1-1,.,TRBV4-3,ASSQGAMNTEAF
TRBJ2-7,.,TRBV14,ASSQVMDRGEQY
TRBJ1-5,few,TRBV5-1,ASSLLSGEGQPQH
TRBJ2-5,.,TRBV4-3,ASSQVLAGQETQY
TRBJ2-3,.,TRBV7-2,ASQRGGSTDTQY
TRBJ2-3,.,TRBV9,ASSAEGLEIDTQY
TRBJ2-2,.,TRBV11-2,ASSFQTANTGELF
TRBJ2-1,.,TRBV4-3,ASSHETSLEQF
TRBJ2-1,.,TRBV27,ASSLRASGSTFSSEQF
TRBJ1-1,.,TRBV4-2,ASSPNPTGRFAEAF
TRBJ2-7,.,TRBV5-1,ASSPPGLQGGEQY
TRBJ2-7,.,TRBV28,ASTTIPGQPTGEQY
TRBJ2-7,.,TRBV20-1,SASGGTSLGEQY
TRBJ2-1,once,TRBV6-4,ASSDSSGRVLF
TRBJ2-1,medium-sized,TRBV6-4,ASSDGSSYNEQF
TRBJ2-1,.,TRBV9,ASSPRRDGTRDEQF
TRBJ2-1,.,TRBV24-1,ATSGASGNSYNEQF
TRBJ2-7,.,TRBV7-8,ASSNRDRDYEQY
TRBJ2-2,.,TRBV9,ASSVAGRVPGELF
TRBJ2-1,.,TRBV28,ASSLSPGQGTSGRANEQF